These T cell receptor beta chains were read from a single sample in a study of T cell changes during pregnancy in multiple sclerosis. Sequencing used immunoSEQ multiplex PCR; TCRdb keeps in-frame clones, though not all of them. The sample has 20,000 to 25,000 clones, approximately 89% seen once; the top ten hold approximately 0.68%. Material: CD4+ T cells from peripheral blood mononuclear cells, obtained after pregnancy. The receptors come from a female donor in good health, enrolled as a control in a pregnancy study. Both conserved end residues are part of each CDR3. Fields, in order: CDR3 DNA, CDR3 protein, D gene, J gene, V gene, clone size. A D gene is named only where the DNA matches it firmly. The size field is filled for only some rows; it gives once, few, many or a size class.

CDR3 DNA: TGTGCCTGGAGTCCCGGTGGGGGCTCAGATACGCAGTATTTT; CDR3 protein: CAWSPGGGSDTQYF; D gene: -; J gene: TRBJ2-3; V gene: TRBV30; clone size: -
CDR3 DNA: TGTGCCAGCAGCTTCGGTTCAGGATCCTACGAGCAGTACTTC; CDR3 protein: CASSFGSGSYEQYF; D gene: -; J gene: TRBJ2-7; V gene: TRBV7-8; clone size: once
CDR3 DNA: TGTGCCAGCAGTGTAGGCAGGGGAGAAGGCTACACCTTC; CDR3 protein: CASSVGRGEGYTF; D gene: -; J gene: TRBJ1-2; V gene: TRBV2; clone size: once
CDR3 DNA: TGTGCCATCAGGTATAGCGAAATTTACAATGAGCAGTTCTTC; CDR3 protein: CAIRYSEIYNEQFF; D gene: -; J gene: TRBJ2-1; V gene: TRBV10-3; clone size: -
CDR3 DNA: TGTGCCAGCAGCACGACGGACAGGCGCCACTATGGCTACACCTTC; CDR3 protein: CASSTTDRRHYGYTF; D gene: TRBD1; J gene: TRBJ1-2; V gene: TRBV7-8; clone size: -
CDR3 DNA: TGTGCCAGCAGTATAGGACTAGCCTACGAGCAGTACTTC; CDR3 protein: CASSIGLAYEQYF; D gene: TRBD2; J gene: TRBJ2-7; V gene: TRBV2; clone size: once
CDR3 DNA: TGTGCCACCAGCACCTACAGGGCGGGAGGCACCGGGGAGCTGTTTTTT; CDR3 protein: CATSTYRAGGTGELFF; D gene: TRBD2; J gene: TRBJ2-2; V gene: TRBV15; clone size: -
CDR3 DNA: TGTGCCAGTAGTATAGATCTGAGGACAGGGAGGGTCTATGGCTACACCTTC; CDR3 protein: CASSIDLRTGRVYGYTF; D gene: TRBD1; J gene: TRBJ1-2; V gene: TRBV19; clone size: -
CDR3 DNA: TGTGCCAGCAGCCAATCGACGACTAGCTCCTACAATGAGCAGTTCTTC; CDR3 protein: CASSQSTTSSYNEQFF; D gene: -; J gene: TRBJ2-1; V gene: TRBV4-2; clone size: -
CDR3 DNA: TGTGCCAGCAGCCGGACTAGCGGCCCCTACGAGCAGTACTTC; CDR3 protein: CASSRTSGPYEQYF; D gene: TRBD2; J gene: TRBJ2-7; V gene: TRBV11-3; clone size: -
CDR3 DNA: TGTGCCAGCAGCCGCGGGACTCACCCAGATACGCAGTATTTT; CDR3 protein: CASSRGTHPDTQYF; D gene: -; J gene: TRBJ2-3; V gene: TRBV7-3; clone size: once
CDR3 DNA: TGTGCCAGCAGTGGGCGAGCGGGCGAAGATACGCAGTATTTT; CDR3 protein: CASSGRAGEDTQYF; D gene: -; J gene: TRBJ2-3; V gene: TRBV2; clone size: -
CDR3 DNA: TGTGCCAGCAGTTTGTCGAGCCAATCCTATGGCTACACCTTC; CDR3 protein: CASSLSSQSYGYTF; D gene: -; J gene: TRBJ1-2; V gene: TRBV28; clone size: -
CDR3 DNA: TGCAGCGTTGAAGACGCCCAGGGGGGGAACACTGAAGCTTTCTTT; CDR3 protein: CSVEDAQGGNTEAFF; D gene: TRBD1; J gene: TRBJ1-1; V gene: TRBV29-1; clone size: once
CDR3 DNA: TGTGCCAGCTCACCCCTTACCGGGGAGCTGTTTTTT; CDR3 protein: CASSPLTGELFF; D gene: -; J gene: TRBJ2-2; V gene: TRBV18; clone size: -
CDR3 DNA: TGTGCCTGGGTAAGGGGCGGCAACTATGGCTACACCTTC; CDR3 protein: CAWVRGGNYGYTF; D gene: -; J gene: TRBJ1-2; V gene: TRBV30; clone size: -
CDR3 DNA: TGTGCCAGCAGCGTAGGACTAGCGGGAGGGTGGAGCGGTGAGCAGTTCTTC; CDR3 protein: CASSVGLAGGWSGEQFF; D gene: TRBD2; J gene: TRBJ2-1; V gene: TRBV9; clone size: -
CDR3 DNA: TGTGCCAGCAGCTACGGGACATACGAGCAGTACTTC; CDR3 protein: CASSYGTYEQYF; D gene: -; J gene: TRBJ2-7; V gene: TRBV7-2; clone size: -
CDR3 DNA: TGTGCCAGCAACCAGCGGGCAGGGAGGAACACCGGGGAGCTGTTTTTT; CDR3 protein: CASNQRAGRNTGELFF; D gene: -; J gene: TRBJ2-2; V gene: TRBV9; clone size: -
CDR3 DNA: TGTGCCAGCAGCCAAGGGCAGGGGAATCAGCCCCAGCATTTT; CDR3 protein: CASSQGQGNQPQHF; D gene: -; J gene: TRBJ1-5; V gene: TRBV14; clone size: -
CDR3 DNA: TGCGCCAGCAGCCGGGGGCATACGGATTACAATGAGCAGTTCTTC; CDR3 protein: CASSRGHTDYNEQFF; D gene: -; J gene: TRBJ2-1; V gene: TRBV4-1; clone size: -
CDR3 DNA: TGTGCCGTCGGGACAGCCTCGCGGGCTTTCTTT; CDR3 protein: CAVGTASRAFF; D gene: TRBD1; J gene: TRBJ1-1; V gene: TRBV6-5; clone size: -
CDR3 DNA: TGTGCCAGCAGCCGGGTAGGGGGGGTGGAAAAACTGTTTTTT; CDR3 protein: CASSRVGGVEKLFF; D gene: -; J gene: TRBJ1-4; V gene: TRBV11-2; clone size: -
CDR3 DNA: TGCGCCAGCAGCACCAGGGTGGGCACTGAAGCTTTCTTT; CDR3 protein: CASSTRVGTEAFF; D gene: -; J gene: TRBJ1-1; V gene: TRBV5-1; clone size: -
CDR3 DNA: TGTGCCAGCAGATACGCTTGGGGACAGGGCTACTATGGCTACACCTTC; CDR3 protein: CASRYAWGQGYYGYTF; D gene: TRBD1; J gene: TRBJ1-2; V gene: TRBV7-2; clone size: -
CDR3 DNA: TGCGCCAGCAGCCATGCCGGGACAGGGGGTTATAGCAATCAGCCCCAGCATTTT; CDR3 protein: CASSHAGTGGYSNQPQHF; D gene: TRBD1; J gene: TRBJ1-5; V gene: TRBV4-1; clone size: -
CDR3 DNA: TGCGCCAGCAGCTTGGGGACCGGGACTCCCAGAAATGAGCAGTTCTTC; CDR3 protein: CASSLGTGTPRNEQFF; D gene: -; J gene: TRBJ2-1; V gene: TRBV5-1; clone size: -
CDR3 DNA: TGCAGCGTCGCAACCCCAGCCGGGGAACGGTACGAGCAGTACTTC; CDR3 protein: CSVATPAGERYEQYF; D gene: -; J gene: TRBJ2-7; V gene: TRBV29-1; clone size: -
CDR3 DNA: TGTGCCAGCTCACCACGGGGCTACCGAACCGTGGGCACTGAAGCTTTCTTT; CDR3 protein: CASSPRGYRTVGTEAFF; D gene: -; J gene: TRBJ1-1; V gene: TRBV18; clone size: once
CDR3 DNA: TGTGCCAGCAGTCTCGCCGGGACTAGCGGGAGTTACGAGCAGTACTTC; CDR3 protein: CASSLAGTSGSYEQYF; D gene: TRBD2; J gene: TRBJ2-7; V gene: TRBV27; clone size: once
CDR3 DNA: TGTGCCAGCAGCCAGGGACTAGCGAACTCCTACGAGCAGTACTTC; CDR3 protein: CASSQGLANSYEQYF; D gene: TRBD2; J gene: TRBJ2-7; V gene: TRBV11-3; clone size: -
CDR3 DNA: TGTGCCAGCAGGGCAGGGGGCTGGGTCACTGAAGCTTTCTTT; CDR3 protein: CASRAGGWVTEAFF; D gene: TRBD1; J gene: TRBJ1-1; V gene: TRBV7-2; clone size: -
CDR3 DNA: TGTGCCAGCAGCTTAGCGTTGCGGCCTCCTCGGAACACTGAAGCTTTCTTT; CDR3 protein: CASSLALRPPRNTEAFF; D gene: -; J gene: TRBJ1-1; V gene: TRBV7-6; clone size: -
CDR3 DNA: TGTGCCAGCAGTTTTTACCAGGGTTCCGAGCAGTACTTC; CDR3 protein: CASSFYQGSEQYF; D gene: -; J gene: TRBJ2-7; V gene: TRBV11-3; clone size: -
CDR3 DNA: TGTGCCAGCAGTGAGGTCGGGACATCCTTCTACGAGCAGTACTTC; CDR3 protein: CASSEVGTSFYEQYF; D gene: -; J gene: TRBJ2-7; V gene: TRBV6-1; clone size: -
CDR3 DNA: TGTGCCAGCAGTTTAGATACGGGAGGGGAGACCCAGTACTTC; CDR3 protein: CASSLDTGGETQYF; D gene: TRBD2; J gene: TRBJ2-5; V gene: TRBV28; clone size: once
CDR3 DNA: TGTGCCAGCAGCTTGAGAGGGAGGGAGACCCAGTACTTC; CDR3 protein: CASSLRGRETQYF; D gene: -; J gene: TRBJ2-5; V gene: TRBV7-2; clone size: once
CDR3 DNA: TGTGCCAGCAGTTTCACCGGGACAGGGTTGCACGAGCAGTACTTC; CDR3 protein: CASSFTGTGLHEQYF; D gene: TRBD1; J gene: TRBJ2-7; V gene: TRBV5-6; clone size: -
CDR3 DNA: TGCGCCAGCTCCGACAGGCCCACAGATACGCAGTATTTT; CDR3 protein: CASSDRPTDTQYF; D gene: -; J gene: TRBJ2-3; V gene: TRBV5-1; clone size: -
CDR3 DNA: TGTGCCAGCAGCAAAGTTGGACTAGCGGGGGCGGAGACCCAGTACTTC; CDR3 protein: CASSKVGLAGAETQYF; D gene: TRBD2; J gene: TRBJ2-5; V gene: TRBV7-2; clone size: -
CDR3 DNA: TGTGCCAGCAGCTTTATAGCGGGATTGGGGGAGACCCAGTACTTC; CDR3 protein: CASSFIAGLGETQYF; D gene: TRBD2; J gene: TRBJ2-5; V gene: TRBV5-8; clone size: -
CDR3 DNA: TGTGCCAGCAGTTTATCCGGGGTGTACTACGAGCAGTACTTC; CDR3 protein: CASSLSGVYYEQYF; D gene: -; J gene: TRBJ2-7; V gene: TRBV28; clone size: -
CDR3 DNA: TGTGCCTCTTCCGAGCGTGGGGCGATGTACGAGCAGTACTTC; CDR3 protein: CASSERGAMYEQYF; D gene: -; J gene: TRBJ2-7; V gene: TRBV19; clone size: -
CDR3 DNA: TGTGCCAGCAGCTTCGGGGATGTTGAGGGCTACACCTTC; CDR3 protein: CASSFGDVEGYTF; D gene: -; J gene: TRBJ1-2; V gene: TRBV5-6; clone size: -
CDR3 DNA: TGTGCCAGCAGCCGTATAGCGGGAGGGACAGATACGCAGTATTTT; CDR3 protein: CASSRIAGGTDTQYF; D gene: TRBD2; J gene: TRBJ2-3; V gene: TRBV6-6; clone size: -
CDR3 DNA: TGCGCCAGCAGCTTGGACCTTGGACAGGGGCGAGCTTTCTTT; CDR3 protein: CASSLDLGQGRAFF; D gene: TRBD1; J gene: TRBJ1-1; V gene: TRBV5-1; clone size: once
CDR3 DNA: TGTGCCAGCAGTTACTGGGGTAGCGGGTCCCAAGAGACCCAGTACTTC; CDR3 protein: CASSYWGSGSQETQYF; D gene: TRBD2; J gene: TRBJ2-5; V gene: TRBV6-6; clone size: -
CDR3 DNA: TGTGCCAGTACCTCAAGACAGGGAGCTAACTATGGCTACACCTTC; CDR3 protein: CASTSRQGANYGYTF; D gene: TRBD1; J gene: TRBJ1-2; V gene: TRBV19; clone size: once
CDR3 DNA: TGTGCCAGCAGCCCACAGGGTAGCGCCTACAATGAGCAGTTCTTC; CDR3 protein: CASSPQGSAYNEQFF; D gene: -; J gene: TRBJ2-1; V gene: TRBV7-2; clone size: once
CDR3 DNA: TGTGCTAGTGGTTTGGATGCCGCGGGACGGATGAACACTGAAGCTTTCTTT; CDR3 protein: CASGLDAAGRMNTEAFF; D gene: -; J gene: TRBJ1-1; V gene: TRBV12-5; clone size: -
CDR3 DNA: TGTGCCAGCAGTGAAGCCCCCCCGAATGGGGAGTGGCATTTT; CDR3 protein: CASSEAPPNGEWHF; D gene: -; J gene: TRBJ1-5; V gene: TRBV6-1; clone size: -
CDR3 DNA: TGTGCCAGCAGCGGGGACTTCCGCACAGATACGCAGTATTTT; CDR3 protein: CASSGDFRTDTQYF; D gene: -; J gene: TRBJ2-3; V gene: TRBV6-6; clone size: -
CDR3 DNA: TGTGCCAGTAGTAACCGGGACAGTCAAGAGACCCAGTACTTC; CDR3 protein: CASSNRDSQETQYF; D gene: TRBD1; J gene: TRBJ2-5; V gene: TRBV19; clone size: -
CDR3 DNA: TGTGCCAGCAGCCCATTGGGGGGGACTGCCCCGGGTAGAATGTTCTTC; CDR3 protein: CASSPLGGTAPGRMFF; D gene: TRBD2; J gene: TRBJ2-1; V gene: TRBV11-2; clone size: -
CDR3 DNA: TGTGCCAGCAGTGGAACTAGCGATTGGGTAGAGACCCAGTACTTC; CDR3 protein: CASSGTSDWVETQYF; D gene: TRBD2; J gene: TRBJ2-5; V gene: TRBV2; clone size: -
CDR3 DNA: TGTGCCAGCGGAAAGGGGAATCAAGGGGAAGATACGCAGTATTTT; CDR3 protein: CASGKGNQGEDTQYF; D gene: -; J gene: TRBJ2-3; V gene: TRBV6-5; clone size: -
CDR3 DNA: TGTGCCAGCAGCTTACGGCCTAGCGGGGGGACGGAGACCCAGTACTTC; CDR3 protein: CASSLRPSGGTETQYF; D gene: TRBD2; J gene: TRBJ2-5; V gene: TRBV7-9; clone size: -